The 30 T cell receptor beta chains in this list originate from one sample, sequenced in a study of T-cell memory formation after mild COVID-19. Each CDR3 protein is one row after TCRdb ran MiXCR on the 5' RACE reads. The table has 400,000 to 450,000 distinct CDR3 sequences, 15% to 20% seen once. The sample comprised PBMCs or a T cell subset sorted from them (not recorded which). The source of these receptors is a man between 18 and 29 years old who had mild COVID-19 (a few samples of this study predate the infection). Cell type and time point are not known.

This clonotype was counted only a few times. The chain carries TRBV7-2 and TRBJ2-3, with 8 bases matching TRBD2. The CDR3 length is 15 residues. The trim removed 3 bases at V and 7 bases at J, leaving 9 bases unmatched. From germline, CDR1 is SGHTA and CDR2 FQGNSA. CDR3 residues: CASSFVTGGPNTQYF. DNA for the CDR3: TGTGCCAGCAGCTTCGTAACGGGGGGGCCAAATACGCAGTATTTT. The full variable domain, rest sourced from reference TRBV7-2 and TRBJ2-3, is GAGVSQSPSNKVTEKGKDVELRCDPISGHTALYWYRQSLGQGLEFLIYFQGNSAPDKSGLPSDRFSAERTGGSVSTLTIQRTQQEDSAVYLCASSFVTGGPNTQYFGPGTRLTVL.

This clonotype was detected only a few times. The chain uses TRBV6-5 and TRBJ2-1; D may be TRBD1 or TRBD2 (6 bases each). The CDR3 runs to 16 residues. Trimming left V 6 bases short and J 9 bases short, with 24 bases between. Germline CDR1 is MNHEY and CDR2 is SVGAGI. CDR3 coding DNA: TGTGCCAGCAGGCGGGGCGACAGGAGGACCAGGAGTGAGCAGTTCTTC. This codes for CASRRGDRRTRSEQFF.

This clonotype has a handful of counts. The chain joins TRBV7-9 to TRBJ1-1; D remains ambiguous. V gave up 5 bases and J gave up 6 bases, with 10 bases separating them. Germline V gene sequence: CDR1 SEHNR, CDR2 FQNEAQ (reference sequence). The CDR3 has 12 amino acids. CDR3 sequence: CASSPFKAEAFF. DNA of the CDR3: TGTGCCAGCAGCCCATTCAAAGCTGAAGCTTTCTTT.

The chain uses TRBV15 and TRBJ2-1; 9 bases fit TRBD1. Per germline, CDR1 LNHNV and CDR2 YYDKDF (reference sequence). V was clipped by 3 bases and J by 4 bases; unmatched bases: 4. CDR3 length equals 15 residues. This chain's CDR3 is CATSRSGTGYNEQFF. The CDR3 nucleotides read TGTGCCACCAGCAGGTCCGGGACAGGGTACAATGAGCAGTTCTTC.

This clonotype was picked up one time. J is TRBJ1-4 and V is TRBV7-9, with D perhaps matching TRBD1 (6 bases). The CDR3 is made up of 17 amino acids. From germline, CDR1 is SEHNR and CDR2 FQNEAQ (reference sequence). Trimming left V 6 bases short and J 2 bases short, with 19 bases between. CDR3 sequence: CASSSTGNYRTNEKLFF. Written as DNA, the CDR3 is TGTGCCAGCAGTTCAACAGGGAACTATCGGACTAATGAAAAACTGTTTTTT. The full variable domain, its missing parts supplied by reference TRBV7-9 and TRBJ1-4, is DTGVSQNPRHKITKRGQNVTFRCDPISEHNRLYWYRQTLGQGPEFLTYFQNEAQLEKSRLLSDRFSAERPKGSFSTLEIQRTEQGDSAMYLCASSSTGNYRTNEKLFFGSGTQLSVL.

This clonotype has a handful of counts. The genes are TRBV7-9 and TRBJ1-6, with D tentatively TRBD1 (5 bases). The V end lost 0 bases, the J end lost 11 bases, and 5 bases lay between the germline ends. The germline V gene encodes CDR1 SEHNR and CDR2 FQNEAQ (reference sequence). The CDR3 sequence is 12 residues long. DNA for the CDR3: TGTGCCAGCAGCTTAGCAGGGGCACCCCTCCACTTT. As protein: CASSLAGAPLHF. The full variable domain, its missing parts supplied by reference TRBV7-9 and TRBJ1-6, is DTGVSQNPRHKITKRGQNVTFRCDPISEHNRLYWYRQTLGQGPEFLTYFQNEAQLEKSRLLSDRFSAERPKGSFSTLEIQRTEQGDSAMYLCASSLAGAPLHFGNGTRLTVT.

The chain uses TRBV20-1 and TRBJ2-7; the D gene is possibly TRBD1 (6 bases). V was cut by 0 bases and J by 0 bases, with 12 bases left in between. This CDR3 is 15 amino acids long. Germline-derived CDR1 and CDR2 are DFQATT and SNEGSKA (reference sequence). As DNA, the CDR3 is TGCAGTGCTAGAGAGCCTACAGGGACCTCCTACGAGCAGTACTTC. Its protein is CSAREPTGTSYEQYF.

This chain uses TRBV15 with TRBJ2-7; either TRBD1 or TRBD2 may supply D (5 bases each). CDR3 length equals 14 residues. The germline CDR1 and CDR2 sequences are LNHNV and YYDKDF (reference sequence). V was trimmed by 9 bases and J by 5 bases, leaving 20 bases between them. CDR3 loop: CATEWSILGDEQYV. In nucleotides, the CDR3 is TGTGCCACTGAGTGGTCAATCTTGGGGGACGAGCAGTACGTC.

The chain recombines TRBV29-1 with TRBJ2-4; D not resolved. CDR3 length equals 14 residues. V lost 7 bases, J lost 0 bases, and 13 bases lay in between. CDR1 and CDR2 (germline): SQVTM, ANQGSEA. The CDR3 sequence: CSAWTEVAKNIQYF. In nucleotides, the CDR3 is TGCAGCGCCTGGACCGAAGTAGCCAAAAACATTCAGTACTTC.

This chain links TRBV5-5 with TRBJ1-6; D is ambiguous. The V gene's germline CDR1 is SGHKS and CDR2 YYEKEE (reference sequence). V lost 4 bases and J lost 10, with 12 bases in between. The CDR3 is 13 residues long. CDR3 DNA sequence: TGTGCCAGCAGCCCCGGAGGGTGGTCACCCCTCCACTTT. Its protein product is CASSPGGWSPLHF.

The chain combines TRBV7-2 with TRBJ1-1; D is ambiguous. The ends were cut back, 0 bases at V and 0 bases at J, with 8 bases in the middle. CDR1 is SGHTA and CDR2 is FQGNSA in the germline V gene. There are 15 residues in the CDR3. In DNA, the CDR3 is TGTGCCAGCAGCTTAGCCGCAGGCCTGAACACTGAAGCTTTCTTT. Protein: CASSLAAGLNTEAFF.

The CDR3 protein is CASSLLVSNQPQHF. In DNA form, the CDR3 reads TGTGCCAGCAGCTTATTGGTGAGCAATCAGCCCCAGCATTTT. The chain carries TRBV5-5 and TRBJ1-5, with D unresolved. The V gene's germline CDR1 is SGHKS and CDR2 YYEKEE (reference sequence). V was cut by 2 bases and J by 1 base, with 7 bases left in between. CDR3 length: 14 residues.

V usage is TRBV28 and J usage is TRBJ2-7; possibly TRBD2 for D (5 bases). Germline values: CDR1 MDHEN, CDR2 SYDVKM. The CDR3 extends over 12 amino acids. V shed 4 bases and J shed 2 bases, with 6 bases lying between them. The chain's CDR3 is CASSSGTYEQYV. DNA of the CDR3: TGTGCCAGCAGTTCCGGGACCTACGAGCAGTACGTC.

In its sample, this clonotype was seen a few times. The chain combines TRBV29-1 with TRBJ2-7; D is unclear. The CDR3 is 10 residues long. V was pared by 7 bases and J by 3 bases, with 7 bases between. Germline V gene lookup returns CDR1 SQVTM and CDR2 ANQGSEA. DNA of the CDR3: TGCAGCGCGGTCTTCTACGAGCAGTACTTC. Amino acid sequence: CSAVFYEQYF.

This clonotype was seen only a few times. The chain combines TRBV4-3 with TRBJ2-3; 10 bases are shared with TRBD2. The CDR3 covers 16 residues. The J segment lost 4 bases and the V segment lost 0 bases, leaving 4 bases of the junction unmatched. Per the germline V gene, CDR1 is LGHNA and CDR2 is YSLEER. The CDR3 spells CASSQDGTSEADTQYF. Written as DNA, the CDR3 is TGCGCCAGCAGCCAAGATGGGACTAGCGAGGCAGATACGCAGTATTTT.

This clonotype came up many times. The rearrangement joins TRBV7-2 to TRBJ2-2; 10 bases match TRBD1. Germline CDR1 and CDR2: SGHTA and FQGNSA. V was clipped by 8 bases and J by 6 bases; unmatched bases: 3. The CDR3 is 13 amino acids. CDR3 sequence reads: CASSGTGAGELFF. CDR3 coding DNA: TGTGCCAGCTCCGGGACAGGGGCCGGGGAGCTGTTTTTT.

The rearrangement uses TRBV7-2 and TRBJ2-3; 11 bases are shared with TRBD2. This CDR3 has 16 residues. Trimming at V came to 3 bases and at J to 4 bases, leaving 6 bases not matched to a gene. The germline CDR1 and CDR2 sequences are SGHTA and FQGNSA. This CDR3 is CASSFLAGGRADTQYF. In DNA, the CDR3 is TGTGCCAGCAGCTTCCTAGCGGGGGGCCGGGCAGATACGCAGTATTTT.

This clonotype was counted between two and nine times. The V call is TRBV6-5, the J call TRBJ2-5; 9 bases agree with TRBD1. The CDR3 has 14 amino acids. Germline lookup yields CDR1 MNHEY and CDR2 SVGAGI. The V segment lost 4 bases and the J segment 4 bases; nucleotides outside the gene matches: 4. This CDR3 reads CASSWTGARETQYF. In DNA, the CDR3 is TGTGCCAGCAGTTGGACAGGGGCGAGAGAGACCCAGTACTTC.

In its sample, this clonotype was seen many times. The V gene is TRBV12-3 or TRBV12-4, the J gene TRBJ2-3; D possibly corresponds to TRBD1 (5 bases). Between the trimmed V and J ends, which lost 1 base and 4 bases, there was a span of 12 bases. CDR3 length: 15 residues. CDR3 sequence reads: CASSLGQGWSDTQYF. The CDR3 nucleotides are TGTGCCAGCAGTTTAGGGCAGGGTTGGTCAGATACGCAGTATTTT.

This clonotype was detected a few times. The chain links TRBV6-5 to TRBJ1-4; D uncertain. Per the germline V gene, CDR1 is MNHEY and CDR2 is SVGAGI. The CDR3 length is 14 residues. Trimming took 2 bases from V and 7 from J, leaving 11 bases between them. The CDR3 sequence: CASSYVRFSEKLFF. CDR3 sequence (DNA): TGTGCCAGCAGTTACGTGCGGTTTAGTGAAAAACTGTTTTTT.

V and J are TRBV5-1 and TRBJ2-2; the match to TRBD2 covers 10 bases. CDR3 size: 16 residues. Germline V gives CDR1 SGHRS, CDR2 YFSETQ. The junction had 3 bases not matched to a gene; V was cut back by 1 base and J by 3 bases. The CDR3 sequence: CASSLRTSGDTGELFF. DNA of the CDR3: TGCGCCAGCAGCTTGAGAACTAGCGGGGACACCGGGGAGCTGTTTTTT.

This clonotype was picked up a small number of times. The rearrangement joins TRBV6-2 or TRBV6-3 to TRBJ2-7, with 9 bases lining up with TRBD1. CDR3 length: 15 residues. V gave up 6 bases and J gave up 2 bases; unmatched junction bases: 8. In germline, CDR1 is MNHEY, CDR2 SVGEGT. CDR3 sequence: CASRPTGTGTYEQYV. The CDR3 DNA reads as TGTGCCAGCAGACCTACCGGGACAGGGACCTACGAGCAGTACGTC.

This clonotype was seen a handful of times. The chain employs TRBV5-1 and TRBJ2-7; D is undetermined. The CDR3 spans 15 residues. Deletions cut 5 bases from V and 2 bases from J, with 17 bases between. Germline CDR1 and CDR2: SGHRS and YFSETQ. The CDR3, as DNA: TGCGCCAGCAGTCCTTTCCTTGACGGAACCTACGAGCAGTACTTC. Translating it yields CASSPFLDGTYEQYF.

The CDR3 sequence is CASRPQRGNTGELFF. As DNA, the CDR3 is TGTGCCAGCAGACCCCAGCGGGGGAACACCGGGGAGCTGTTTTTT. This rearrangement joins TRBV6-2 or TRBV6-3 to TRBJ2-2; 7 bases are a match to TRBD2. This CDR3 is built from 15 residues. CDR1 and CDR2 from the germline V gene are MNHEY and SVGEGT. V lost 6 bases, J lost 1 base, and 5 bases stayed unmatched.

V is TRBV4-1 and J is TRBJ2-1; TRBD1 or TRBD2 may be the D gene (5 bases each). Looked up from germline, CDR1 is MGHRA and CDR2 is YSYEKL. Trimming cost V 2 bases and J 6 bases, with 8 bases left between them. This CDR3 contains 13 residues. This CDR3 reads CASSQWDGNEQFF. CDR3 DNA: TGCGCCAGCAGCCAATGGGACGGCAATGAGCAGTTCTTC.

This clonotype was seen repeatedly, ten times or more. The chain recombines TRBV4-3 with TRBJ1-2, with a possible D match to TRBD1 (6 bases). CDR3 length: 15 amino acids. Germline V lookup: CDR1 LGHNA, CDR2 YSLEER. The ends were cut back, 0 bases at V and 6 bases at J, with 14 bases in the middle. CDR3 protein: CASSQEGRGYNGYTF. Here the CDR3 DNA reads TGCGCCAGCAGCCAAGAGGGCAGGGGATACAATGGCTACACCTTC.

This clonotype was picked up a small number of times. V is TRBV6-5 and J is TRBJ1-3, with TRBD1 matching over 9 bases. After removal of 6 bases from V and 0 bases from J, the junction contained 3 bases not matched to a gene. Germline-derived CDR1 and CDR2 are MNHEY and SVGAGI. CDR3 length equals 15 residues. The CDR3 region is CASRMTGGSGNTIYF. For the CDR3, the DNA is TGTGCCAGCAGGATGACAGGGGGCTCTGGAAACACCATATATTTT.

This clonotype turned up a few times. This chain joins TRBV4-3 and TRBJ2-7, with 9 nucleotides matching TRBD2. Per the germline V gene, CDR1 is LGHNA and CDR2 is YSLEER. The CDR3 contains 15 residues. Trimming at V came to 1 base and at J to 5 bases, leaving 6 bases not matched to a gene. The CDR3 DNA is TGCGCCAGCAGCCAAGGGGGGACTAGCCCGGACGAGCAGTACTTC. Translation gives CASSQGGTSPDEQYF.

This clonotype was counted only a few times. The V and J genes are TRBV9 and TRBJ1-1; no clear D gene. V was pared by 2 bases and J by 5 bases, with 22 bases between. The length of the CDR3 is 17 residues. Germline values: CDR1 SGDLS, CDR2 YYNGEE. CDR3 nucleotides: TGTGCCAGCAGCGTGGGAGTGCGAACCGGGGAGGGAACTGAAGCTTTCTTT. It yields the protein CASSVGVRTGEGTEAFF.

The table lists this clonotype with many counts. This rearrangement joins TRBV7-6 to TRBJ2-1; 10 bases line up with TRBD2. V lost 5 bases, J lost 14 bases, and 9 bases stayed unmatched. From germline, CDR1 is SGHVS and CDR2 FNYEAQ. This CDR3 has 13 residues. CDR3 DNA: TGTGCCAGCAGCGCCGGACTAGCGGCGAGGGAGTTCTTC. Translation gives CASSAGLAAREFF.